The 30 T cell receptor beta chains below come from one sample, sequenced in a study of blood T cell repertoires in COVID-19 (dated by TCRdb to about 2020). Library creation used the immunoSEQ multiplex PCR assay. Imported from immuneACCESS, the table was reduced by TCRdb to in-frame sequences with V and J called. These copies leave out some clones; in studies compared against another copy, an unresolved V gene accounts for under half, and the cause of the remainder is not known. Recorded for this sample are around 110,000 clones; 80% of them occurred a single time. The ten most abundant clones make up 16% of the sample. The sequencing sample was made of peripheral blood. These TCRs come from a man between 60 and 75 years old with active or convalescent COVID-19.

The V gene is TRBV4-1, the J gene TRBJ1-6; 8 bases are shared with TRBD1. With 4 bases clipped from V and 9 bases from J, the junction kept 8 bases outside the gene matches. Germline lookup yields CDR1 MGHRA and CDR2 YSYEKL. The CDR3 consists of 15 residues. The CDR3 DNA follows: TGCGCCAGCAGCCCAGCAGACAGGGGAACTTCACCCCTCCACTTT. Amino acid sequence: CASSPADRGTSPLHF.

CDR3 nucleotide sequence: TGTGCCAGCAGTATACAGCTTCAGCCCCAGCATTTT. This encodes CASSIQLQPQHF. The J gene is TRBJ1-5, the V gene TRBV28; D is uncertain. The V gene lost 5 bases and the J gene lost 6 bases, with 8 bases spanning the gap. The CDR3 has 12 residues. CDR1 is MDHEN, CDR2 SYDVKM, per germline.

This clone was observed a single time. J is TRBJ2-7 and V is TRBV19; 8 bases match TRBD1. This CDR3 has 14 residues. J gave up 0 bases and V 8 bases, and 6 bases lay outside the gene matches. Germline values: CDR1 LNHDA, CDR2 SQIVND (reference sequence). CDR3 nucleotide sequence: TGTGCCAGTGGAGCCGGGACAGGCTCCTACGAGCAGTACTTC. Encoded protein: CASGAGTGSYEQYF.

This rearrangement joins TRBV5-6 to TRBJ2-7; 9 bases map to TRBD2. The germline CDR1 and CDR2 sequences are SGHDT and YYEEEE. With V trimmed by 0 bases and J by 6 bases, 7 bases remained unmatched. The CDR3 loop spans 15 amino acids. The CDR3, as DNA: TGTGCCAGCAGCTTGGCCCCTAGCGGGACTTCCGAGCAGTACTTC. Translating gives CASSLAPSGTSEQYF.

The chain carries TRBV11-2 and TRBJ2-1; 10 bases align to TRBD1. Germline CDR1 and CDR2: SGHAT and FQNNGV. The J segment lost 5 bases and the V segment lost 1 base, leaving 2 bases of the junction unmatched. The CDR3 sequence is 15 residues long. CDR3 amino acids: CASSLGDRGHNEQFF. CDR3 nucleotide sequence: TGTGCCAGCAGCTTAGGGGACAGGGGTCACAATGAGCAGTTCTTC.

The rearrangement joins TRBV5-4 to TRBJ2-1; TRBD1 is a possible D gene (6 bases). There are 14 residues in the CDR3. The germline CDR1 and CDR2 sequences are SGHNT and YYREEE (reference sequence). V was cut by 3 bases and J by 10 bases, with 17 bases left in between. CDR3 nucleotide sequence: TGTGCCAGCAGCTCCCGACAGGATAATCGGGAGCAGTTCTTC. Protein sequence: CASSSRQDNREQFF.

The chain links TRBV28 to TRBJ1-1; TRBD1 is a possible D gene (5 bases). CDR1 MDHEN and CDR2 SYDVKM come from the germline V gene. This CDR3 contains 15 residues. V lost 5 bases to trimming and J lost 3 bases, with 16 bases between them. CDR3 bases: TGTGCCAGCAGTCCTTCCGGGAGCAGGGACACTGAAGCTTTCTTT. This translates into CASSPSGSRDTEAFF.

On this clone itself: This specimen includes other DNA sequences encoding the same CDR3. The genes are TRBV28 and TRBJ1-1, with D unresolved. Germline-derived CDR1 and CDR2 are MDHEN and SYDVKM. Deletions cut 3 bases from V and 1 base from J, with 6 bases between. This CDR3 contains 13 residues. For the CDR3, the DNA is TGTGCCAGCAGTTTGCGGGGGAACACTGAAGCTTTCTTT. Protein sequence: CASSLRGNTEAFF.

The genes are TRBV2 and TRBJ2-3, with D unclear. V was clipped by 7 bases and J by 1 base, with 9 bases between them. CDR1 is SNHLY, CDR2 FYNNEI, per germline. This CDR3 is 13 amino acids long. CDR3 nucleotide sequence: TGTGCCAGCACCCTTTCCGGCACAGATACGCAGTATTTT. It is translated as CASTLSGTDTQYF. The whole variable domain, filled in from reference TRBV2 and TRBJ2-3, reads EPEVTQTPSHQVTQMGQEVILRCVPISNHLYFYWYRQILGQKVEFLVSFYNNEISEKSEIFDDQFSVERPDGSNFTLKIRSTKLEDSAMYFCASTLSGTDTQYFGPGTRLTVL.

In this sample, this clone turned up a few times. The gene calls are TRBV11-2 and TRBJ2-5, with 11 bases identical to TRBD1. V was clipped by 8 bases and J by 4 bases; unmatched bases: 3. Germline CDR1 and CDR2: SGHAT and FQNNGV. This CDR3 is 13 amino acids long. In DNA form, the CDR3 reads TGTGCCAGCGGGGGACAGGGGGGAGAGACCCAGTACTTC. Translation gives CASGGQGGETQYF.

This sequence joins TRBV27 and TRBJ2-5, with 11 nucleotides matching TRBD2. V was pared by 6 bases and J by 2 bases, with 8 bases of the junction left unmatched. The CDR3 covers 16 residues. Germline assignment: CDR1 MNHEY and CDR2 SMNVEV (reference sequence). The CDR3: CASSTLAGVGQETQYF. DNA of the CDR3: TGTGCCAGCAGCACACTAGCGGGAGTTGGACAAGAGACCCAGTACTTC.

This chain connects TRBV9 to TRBJ1-3; D might be TRBD1 (5 bases). The V end lost 2 bases, the J end lost 1 base, and 13 bases lay between the germline ends. This CDR3 is built from 16 residues. Germline lookup yields CDR1 SGDLS and CDR2 YYNGEE. The CDR3: CASSVQGTRSGNTIYF. CDR3 DNA sequence: TGTGCCAGCAGCGTCCAGGGAACAAGGTCTGGAAACACCATATATTTT.

The table lists this clone with a few counts. The chain links TRBV2 to TRBJ2-7; 9 bases align to TRBD1. Germline values: CDR1 SNHLY, CDR2 FYNNEI. V shed 1 base, J shed 5 bases, and the junction held 6 bases outside the gene matches. The CDR3 covers 15 residues. CDR3 sequence: CASSEDGTGLNEQYF. In DNA form, the CDR3 reads TGTGCCAGCAGTGAAGACGGGACAGGGTTGAACGAGCAGTACTTC.

The rearrangement links TRBV28 to TRBJ2-3, with D possibly being TRBD2 (5 bases). V lost 0 bases to trimming and J lost 9 bases, with 7 bases between them. The CDR3 is 12 amino acids. CDR1 is MDHEN, CDR2 SYDVKM, per germline. CDR3 loop: CASSLWGRTQYF. For the CDR3, the DNA is TGTGCCAGCAGTTTATGGGGGAGAACGCAGTATTTT.

This clone was seen a single time. This rearrangement joins TRBV4-2 to TRBJ2-5; TRBD1 matches 7 bases. This CDR3 contains 15 residues. Trimming cost V 4 bases and J 1 base; bases outside gene matches: 6. The germline CDR1 and CDR2 sequences are LGHNA and YNFKEQ. In DNA form, the CDR3 reads TGTGCCAGCAGCCGAGGCCGGGACAGCCAAGAGACCCAGTACTTC. It is translated as CASSRGRDSQETQYF.

The chain employs TRBV5-5 and TRBJ2-7; D possibly corresponds to TRBD2 (6 bases). Germline CDR1 is SGHKS and CDR2 is YYEKEE (reference sequence). This CDR3 spans 13 amino acids. Trimming shortened V by 1 base and J by 6 bases, and 11 bases separated the two germline ends. CDR3 protein: CASSLYQGGEQYF. CDR3 DNA sequence: TGTGCCAGCAGCTTGTACCAGGGAGGCGAGCAGTACTTC.

The chain recombines TRBV3-1 (or the pseudogene TRBV3-2) with TRBJ2-3; 8 positions match TRBD2. The CDR3 runs 16 residues. Trimming took 2 bases from V and 2 from J; bases not matched to a gene: 6. Germline V lookup: CDR1 LGHDT, CDR2 YNNKEL (reference sequence). CDR3 nucleotide sequence: TGTGCCAGCAGCCAATATTCACTAGCGGACACAGATACGCAGTATTTT. Translated, it gives CASSQYSLADTDTQYF.

The genes are TRBV4-2 and TRBJ2-2; 8 bases agree with TRBD2. The CDR3 is 17 residues long. Germline V lookup: CDR1 LGHNA, CDR2 YNFKEQ. Unmatched junction bases numbered 7, after V lost 0 bases and J lost 4 bases. The CDR3 loop is CASSQDRASGPTGELFF. As DNA, the CDR3 is TGTGCCAGCAGCCAAGATCGGGCTAGCGGGCCCACCGGGGAGCTGTTTTTT.

The rearrangement links TRBV18 to TRBJ1-2; no definite D call. V lost 3 bases and J 7 bases, leaving 15 bases between the germline ends. CDR3 length: 14 residues. CDR1 is KGHSH and CDR2 is LQKENI in the germline V gene. CDR3 region: CASSPITGSGGYTF. Here the CDR3 DNA reads TGTGCCAGCTCACCTATTACCGGCTCAGGTGGCTACACCTTC.

J is TRBJ1-3 and V is TRBV4-1; 8 nucleotides align to TRBD1. The ends lost 4 bases at V and 2 bases at J; junction bases unmatched: 4. The germline V gene encodes CDR1 MGHRA and CDR2 YSYEKL. The CDR3 spans 15 residues. The CDR3 sequence is CASSPQGAAGNTIYF. DNA of the CDR3: TGCGCCAGCAGCCCCCAGGGGGCAGCTGGAAACACCATATATTTT.

The CDR3 DNA is TGTGCCAGCAGCTTAGACGGGACTGCAACTAATGAAAAACTGTTTTTT. Encoded protein: CASSLDGTATNEKLFF. The chain recombines TRBV7-2 with TRBJ1-4; tentatively, D is TRBD1 (5 bases). Per germline, CDR1 SGHTA and CDR2 FQGNSA. Trimming stripped 1 base from V and 0 bases from J, with 9 bases between. There are 16 residues in the CDR3.

This clone was found a few times. J is TRBJ2-2 and V is TRBV7-8, with 8 nucleotides matching TRBD1. V was pared by 3 bases and J by 6 bases, with 3 bases of the junction left unmatched. Germline V gene sequence: CDR1 SGHVS, CDR2 FQNEAQ. The CDR3 runs to 14 residues. CDR3 sequence: CASSFRQGSGELFF. DNA for the CDR3: TGTGCCAGCAGCTTTCGACAGGGGTCCGGGGAGCTGTTTTTT.

The chain uses TRBV27 and TRBJ1-2; D may be TRBD1 (6 bases). Germline CDR1 and CDR2: MNHEY and SMNVEV (reference sequence). Trimming took 3 bases from V and 6 from J, leaving 20 bases between them. This CDR3 region has 16 residues. CDR3: CASSFSLGALSDGYTF. The DNA for the CDR3 is TGTGCCAGCAGTTTCTCTCTGGGGGCCTTAAGCGATGGCTACACCTTC.

The chain uses TRBV9 and TRBJ1-2, with D uncertain. CDR3 length: 17 residues. The germline V and J ends were trimmed by 4 bases and 2 bases, with 21 bases remaining between them. Germline lookup yields CDR1 SGDLS and CDR2 YYNGEE. The CDR3 is CASSHPKDRRRNYGYTF. In DNA, the CDR3 is TGTGCCAGCAGCCACCCTAAGGATCGGAGACGCAACTATGGCTACACCTTC.

The V gene is TRBV6-4, the J gene TRBJ2-1; 10 bases map to TRBD1. V shed 6 bases, J shed 7 bases, and the junction held 6 bases outside the gene matches. Looked up from germline, CDR1 is MRHNA and CDR2 is SNTAGT. The CDR3 is 14 residues long. The DNA for the CDR3 is TGTGCCAGCAGCGCCGGGACAGGGGTAAATGAGCAGTTCTTC. The encoded protein is CASSAGTGVNEQFF.

This clone was counted at least ten times. The sample has other DNA sequences that encode this CDR3 too. The V and J genes are TRBV27 and TRBJ1-5; D is perhaps TRBD1 (5 bases). The CDR3 contains 14 residues. Trimming pared 6 bases from V and 7 bases from J, leaving 16 bases between. In germline, CDR1 is MNHEY, CDR2 SMNVEV (reference sequence). This chain's CDR3 is CASRGQGERQPQHF. For the CDR3, the DNA is TGTGCCAGCAGGGGGCAGGGCGAACGCCAGCCCCAGCATTTT.

This clone came up a few times. The chain is built from TRBV29-1 and TRBJ1-1; 8 nucleotides match TRBD1. This CDR3 has 13 amino acids. After removal of 6 bases from V and 7 bases from J, the junction contained 10 bases not matched to a gene. CDR1 is SQVTM and CDR2 is ANQGSEA in the germline V gene. The CDR3 protein is CSVEPDRVDEAFF. The CDR3 coding sequence is TGCAGCGTCGAGCCGGACAGGGTAGATGAAGCTTTCTTT.

The chain couples TRBV11-2 to TRBJ2-5; 15 bases match TRBD2. Germline values: CDR1 SGHAT, CDR2 FQNNGV. CDR3 length equals 17 residues. V dropped 6 bases and J dropped 4; count of bases not matched to a gene: 9. CDR3 nucleotide sequence: TGTGCCAGCAGTTCCGGGACTAGCGGGAGGCCCGGAGAGACCCAGTACTTC. Its translation: CASSSGTSGRPGETQYF.

This clone was recorded only once. This chain connects TRBV25-1 to TRBJ2-2; 7 positions agree with TRBD1. Germline loops: CDR1 MGHDK, CDR2 SYGVNS. V shed 3 bases and J 3 bases; nucleotides not matched to a gene: 4. The CDR3 length is 15 residues. CDR3 in DNA: TGTGCCAGCAGTGAGACAGGGTGGGACACCGGGGAGCTGTTTTTT. This sequence encodes CASSETGWDTGELFF.

The chain has TRBV10-1 and TRBJ2-1; 11 bases match TRBD2. CDR1 is WNHNN, CDR2 SYGVQD, per germline (reference sequence). J gave up 0 bases and V 11 bases, and 15 bases lay outside the gene matches. There are 18 residues in the CDR3. The chain's CDR3 is CAQPYLAGGLSSYNEQFF. Here the CDR3 DNA reads TGCGCCCAGCCCTACCTAGCGGGAGGTTTAAGCTCCTACAATGAGCAGTTCTTC.